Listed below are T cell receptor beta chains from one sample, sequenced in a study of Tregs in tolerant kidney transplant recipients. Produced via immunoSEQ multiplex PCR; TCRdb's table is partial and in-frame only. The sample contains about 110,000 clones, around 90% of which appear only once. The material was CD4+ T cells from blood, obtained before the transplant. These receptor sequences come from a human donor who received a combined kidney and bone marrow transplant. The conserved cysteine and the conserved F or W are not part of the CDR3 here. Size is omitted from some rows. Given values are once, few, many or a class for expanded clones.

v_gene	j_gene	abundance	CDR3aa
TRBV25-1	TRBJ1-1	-	ASSAIGGGAF
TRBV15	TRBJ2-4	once	ATSRGPGDIQY
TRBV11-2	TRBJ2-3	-	ASSQGASRVADTQY
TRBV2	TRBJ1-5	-	ASSGRGNQPQH
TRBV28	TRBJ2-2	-	ASRPTSGRFDRTGELF
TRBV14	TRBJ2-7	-	ASSLGLSYEQY
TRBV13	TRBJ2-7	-	ASSLGPPGTVVEQY
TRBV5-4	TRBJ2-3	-	ASSRGGSKTDTQY
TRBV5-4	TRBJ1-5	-	ASSLGGVTSQPQH
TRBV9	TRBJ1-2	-	ASSVDLGADYGYT
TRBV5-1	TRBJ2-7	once	ASSLRRGEANEQY
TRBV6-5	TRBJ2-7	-	APRGPCSSYEQY
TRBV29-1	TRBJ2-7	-	SVRGRGGFYEQY
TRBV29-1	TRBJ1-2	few	SVEDAKTGGGGYT
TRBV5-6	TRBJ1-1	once	ASSWGRNTEAF
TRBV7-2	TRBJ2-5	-	ASSLVQETQY
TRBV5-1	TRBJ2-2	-	ASSLGLAGTTGELF
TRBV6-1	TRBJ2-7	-	ASSEGTGRIYEQY
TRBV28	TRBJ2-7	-	ASSLPTTGTGAWEQY
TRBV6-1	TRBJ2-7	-	ASCEGGPGEQY
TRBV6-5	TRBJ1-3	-	ASSYSVLSGNTIY
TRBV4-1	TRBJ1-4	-	ASSQDSRTGATNEKLF
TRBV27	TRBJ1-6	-	ASSSGTADSPLH
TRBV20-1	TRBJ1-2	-	SARAGYGYT
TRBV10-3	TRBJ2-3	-	AIKSSGHQSTDTQY
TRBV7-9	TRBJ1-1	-	ASSLETEKAF
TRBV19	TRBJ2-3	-	ASSLLAGSTDTQY
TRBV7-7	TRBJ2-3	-	ASSLTSLDTQY
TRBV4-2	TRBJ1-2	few	ASSDRGYGYT
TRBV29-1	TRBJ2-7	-	SVWGSSYEQY
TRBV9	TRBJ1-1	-	ASSRGGPSNTEAF
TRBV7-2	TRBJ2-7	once	ASSSDRTGNYEQY
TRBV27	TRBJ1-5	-	ASSPNSRTGLRDSNQPQH
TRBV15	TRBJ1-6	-	ATSTRDSNNSPLH
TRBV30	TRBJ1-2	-	AWAPEFHDYGYT
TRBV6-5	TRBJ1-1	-	ASSEYLNTEAF
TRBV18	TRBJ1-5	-	ASSQGRGDQPQH
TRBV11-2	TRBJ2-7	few	ASRKLAGGYEQY
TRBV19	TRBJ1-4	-	ASSKPGANEKLF
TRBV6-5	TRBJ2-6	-	ASRPAGANVLT
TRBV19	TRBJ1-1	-	ASLGQRNTEAF
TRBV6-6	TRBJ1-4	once	ASSYRTGEDEKLF
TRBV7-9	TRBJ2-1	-	ASSPRLRGVYNEQF
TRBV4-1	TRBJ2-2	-	ASSYWSTGELF